These T cell receptor beta chains were read from a single sample in a study of CD8+ T cells in alopecia areata. Method: immunoSEQ multiplex PCR; TCRdb's copy keeps in-frame clones and lacks some. The sample has 200,000 to 250,000 clones, 64% seen once. The material sequenced was CD4+ T cells sorted from blood, taken at week 4, from a patient treated with tofacitinib. These receptors came from a human donor with alopecia areata. Each CDR3 is given with its conserved first and last residue. The order of the fields is V gene, J gene, clone size, D gene, CDR3 DNA, CDR3 protein. The D gene is left open where the match is weak. A clone size is listed for some rows: how often the clone was seen (once, few, many), or a class if it is expanded.

TRBV6-5	TRBJ1-6	NA	NA	TGTGCCAGCAGTCTAGACGATGGTCGTTCACCCCTCCACTTT	CASSLDDGRSPLHF
TRBV4-2	TRBJ2-5	NA	TRBD2	TGTGCCAGCAGCCAAGAGTTGATAGCGGGGGGGCAAGAGACCCAGTACTTC	CASSQELIAGGQETQYF
TRBV5-1	TRBJ2-1	NA	NA	TGCGCCAGCAGCTCGAGACTATCCCACAATGAGCAGTTCTTC	CASSSRLSHNEQFF
TRBV5-6	TRBJ2-1	NA	TRBD1	TGTGCCAGCAGCCCGGTAGGGGGCCAGCAGTTCTTC	CASSPVGGQQFF
TRBV7-9	TRBJ1-5	NA	NA	TGTGCCAGCAGCTATTCCCAGGGGACTCAGCCCCAGCATTTT	CASSYSQGTQPQHF
TRBV7-2	TRBJ2-5	few	NA	TGTGCCAGCAGCTTCCAGGGCTCTAGGGAGACCCAGTACTTC	CASSFQGSRETQYF
TRBV7-9	TRBJ2-7	NA	NA	TGTGCCAGCGCTCCCTACGAGCAGTACTTC	CASAPYEQYF
TRBV29-1	TRBJ1-1	NA	NA	TGCAGCGTTGAAGTCCAAGCCGCGGGAGCTTTCTTT	CSVEVQAAGAFF
TRBV30	TRBJ1-6	NA	TRBD1	TGTGCCTGGAGCTCAACCGGGACAGGGAGATCCCCCCTCCACTTT	CAWSSTGTGRSPLHF
TRBV4-2	TRBJ1-1	few	TRBD1	TGTGCCAGCAGCCACGAATTGACAGGGGGGATGAACACTGAAGCTTTCTTT	CASSHELTGGMNTEAFF
TRBV4-3	TRBJ1-2	few	TRBD1	TGCGCCAGCAGCCCTTCCGGGACAGGCAACTATGGCTACACCTTC	CASSPSGTGNYGYTF
TRBV25-1	TRBJ2-7	NA	NA	TGTGCCAGCCGGGACAACTCCTACGAGCAGTACTTC	CASRDNSYEQYF